This T cell receptor (beta chain) was observed in a study of T cells in Graves' hyperthyroidism and ophthalmopathy. With regard to this clonotype: An end of the junction differs from the germline gene, which may be a read error.

Amplification of TCR beta CDR3 regions used RNA as the template. With the HTBI primer set, the TCR CDR3 went through a first round of RT-PCR. TCRdb analysed the multiplex PCR reads with MiXCR anew, one entry per CDR3 protein. The data show roughly 520,000 distinct CDR3 sequences, with roughly 24% seen just once and around 10% held by the top ten. Uncontrolled infection, other autoimmune disease, pregnancy or lactation disqualified patients from enrolment. This CDR3 has 18 residues. Germline CDR1 reads SGHNT; CDR2 reads YYREEE (reference sequence). The V gene is TRBV5-4, the J gene TRBJ1-3, with 10 bases lining up with TRBD1. The sample consisted of blood. The source of this sequence is a woman between 25 and 40 years old with Graves' ophthalmopathy. The CDR3: CASSLDGQGDRVGNAIYF. The DNA for the CDR3 is TGTGCCAGCAGCTTGGACGGACAGGGGGATAGGGTTGGAAACGCCATATATTTT.